The 24 T cell receptor beta chains below all came from one sample that was sequenced in a study of sequential checkpoint blockade in melanoma. The treatment is: randomized to nivolumab then ipilimumab (arm A) or the reverse (arm B). Repertoires were generated with immunoSEQ multiplex PCR, while TCRdb's copy carries only in-frame clones and drops some. The table shows under 7,000 clones, with about half occurring only once. The sample consisted of CD8+ T cells sorted from blood (inferred from file names), taken from a patient given nivolumab and ipilimumab in sequence. These receptors were collected from a human donor with melanoma.

The chain carries TRBV5-1 and TRBJ2-3, with D possibly matching TRBD1 (5 bases). The germline V gene encodes CDR1 SGHRS and CDR2 YFSETQ. This CDR3 region has 16 residues. Trimming left V 1 base short and J 2 bases short, with 14 bases between. For the CDR3, the DNA is TGCGCCAGCAGCTTGATCTCAAGGGGAACCACAGATACGCAGTATTTT. Its protein product is CASSLISRGTTDTQYF.

This chain uses TRBV19 with TRBJ2-6, with a weak D call TRBD2 (5 bases). V was clipped by 3 bases and J by 8 bases, with 8 bases between them. The CDR3 has 13 residues. Germline lookup yields CDR1 LNHDA and CDR2 SQIVND (reference sequence). Written as DNA, the CDR3 is TGTGCCAGTAGTATGTGGAGGCCCAACGTCCTGACTTTC. The encoded protein is CASSMWRPNVLTF. Filled out from reference TRBV19 and TRBJ2-6, the complete variable domain reads DGGITQSPKYLFRKEGQNVTLSCEQNLNHDAMYWYRQDPGQGLRLIYYSQIVNDFQKGDIAEGYSVSREKKESFPLTVTSAQKNPTAFYLCASSMWRPNVLTFGAGSRLTVL.

This clone counts as medium-sized. V and J are TRBV7-3 and TRBJ2-7, with 9 nucleotides matching TRBD1. V lost 5 bases, J lost 6 bases, and 8 bases stayed unmatched. There are 14 residues in the CDR3. CDR1 is SGHTA and CDR2 is FQGTGA in the germline V gene. CDR3 DNA: TGTGCCAGCAGCAGGGGACAGGGAAGGGGCGAGCAGTACTTC. Its protein is CASSRGQGRGEQYF. Using reference TRBV7-3 and TRBJ2-7 for the parts outside the CDR3, the full variable domain is GAGVSQTPSNKVTEKGKYVELRCDPISGHTALYWYRQSLGQGPEFLIYFQGTGAADDSGLPNDRFFAVRPEGSVSTLKIQRTERGDSAVYLCASSRGQGRGEQYFGPGTRLTVT.

This clone was detected a few times. An end of the junction does not agree with germline; a read error may underlie this. This chain connects TRBV7-9 to TRBJ1-6; D possibly corresponds to TRBD1 (6 bases). The CDR3 covers 13 residues. The germline CDR1 and CDR2 sequences are SEHNR and FQNEAQ (reference sequence). The CDR3 loop reads CASSLGSHGTKFF. CDR3 in DNA: TGTGCCAGCAGCTTAGGTTCCCATGGGACAAAATTCTTT.

This clone has a handful of counts. V and J are TRBV7-3 and TRBJ1-3, with 7 bases matching TRBD1. In germline, CDR1 is SGHTA, CDR2 FQGTGA. The V gene end was trimmed by 3 bases and the J gene end by 4 bases; junction bases not matched to a gene: 3. CDR3 length equals 14 residues. CDR3 amino acids: CASSLGTVGNTIYF. Here the CDR3 DNA reads TGTGCCAGCAGCTTGGGGACAGTCGGAAACACCATATATTTT.

The V and J genes are TRBV27 and TRBJ1-1; D call uncertain. V lost 7 bases to trimming and J lost 0 bases, with 9 bases between them. The CDR3 runs 13 residues. CDR1 is MNHEY and CDR2 is SMNVEV in the germline V gene (reference sequence). Written as DNA, the CDR3 is TGTGCCAGCACGACACAGATGAACACTGAAGCTTTCTTT. Amino acids: CASTTQMNTEAFF.

The chain is built from TRBV10-2 and TRBJ2-1, with D unclear. Germline-derived CDR1 and CDR2 are WSHSY and SAAADI. The CDR3 length is 13 residues. Trimming stripped 5 bases from V and 2 bases from J, with 7 bases between. The CDR3 DNA is TGCGCCAGCAGTCACCAGACCTACAATGAGCAGTTCTTC. Its translation is CASSHQTYNEQFF.

The V gene is TRBV6-5, the J gene TRBJ2-7, with 9 bases lining up with TRBD1. The trim removed 2 bases at V and 4 bases at J, leaving 3 bases unmatched. The CDR3 extends over 14 amino acids. Per germline, CDR1 MNHEY and CDR2 SVGAGI. The CDR3 is CASSYGQGPYEQYF. CDR3 bases: TGTGCCAGCAGTTACGGACAGGGGCCGTACGAGCAGTACTTC.

This clone was observed a handful of times. The CDR3 protein is CASSFFSGGAGAYEQYF. In DNA, the CDR3 is TGCGCCAGCAGCTTCTTTAGCGGGGGGGCCGGGGCCTACGAGCAGTACTTC. This sequence joins TRBV5-1 and TRBJ2-7; 11 positions match TRBD2. This CDR3 region has 17 residues. Germline V lookup: CDR1 SGHRS, CDR2 YFSETQ. Germline trimming cut 2 bases from V and 2 bases from J; bases unmatched to any gene: 9.

V and J are TRBV2 and TRBJ2-7; 8 bases fit TRBD2. Germline lookup yields CDR1 SNHLY and CDR2 FYNNEI. This CDR3 has 15 residues. V gave up 1 base and J gave up 4 bases; unmatched junction bases: 6. In DNA, the CDR3 is TGTGCCAGCAGTGAAGGGACGGGAGGGCCATACGAGCAGTACTTC. The encoded protein is CASSEGTGGPYEQYF.

J is TRBJ2-3 and V is TRBV11-3; D remains unclear. V gave up 5 bases and J gave up 2 bases, with 8 bases separating them. Germline CDR1 SGHNT, CDR2 YENEEA. CDR3 length equals 13 residues. CDR3 nucleotides: TGTGCCAGCAGCCCTTTATACACAGATACGCAGTATTTT. Translation gives CASSPLYTDTQYF.

This clone was recorded many times. The chain employs TRBV4-3 and TRBJ2-1; 10 nucleotides align to TRBD2. Germline values: CDR1 LGHNA, CDR2 YSLEER. This CDR3 has 16 amino acids. Germline trimming cut 1 base from V and 10 bases from J; bases unmatched to any gene: 10. CDR3 DNA sequence: TGCGCCAGCAGCCAAGGGAGCGGGGGGGCCGTCCGAGAGCAGTTCTTC. The encoded protein is CASSQGSGGAVREQFF.

CDR3 bases: TGTGCCAGTACCCTAGGACAGTTTTCCTCCTACAATGAGCAGTTCTTC. Amino acid sequence: CASTLGQFSSYNEQFF. The rearrangement joins TRBV2 to TRBJ2-1, with TRBD1 as a possible D gene (6 bases). The CDR3 extends over 16 amino acids. Germline V gives CDR1 SNHLY, CDR2 FYNNEI. V was trimmed by 9 bases and J by 0 bases, leaving 18 bases between them.

The V and J genes are TRBV5-6 and TRBJ2-7, with 10 bases matching TRBD1. Germline CDR1 SGHDT, CDR2 YYEEEE. The CDR3 spans 15 residues. V was clipped by 3 bases and J by 7 bases; unmatched bases: 10. The CDR3 here is CASSSPGQGRGEQYF. The CDR3 DNA sequence: TGTGCCAGCAGCTCACCGGGACAGGGGCGTGGGGAGCAGTACTTC.

Relative to its sample, this clone is medium-sized. The rearrangement links TRBV13 to TRBJ1-5; tentatively, D is TRBD1 (6 bases). The V end lost 0 bases, the J end lost 3 bases, and 12 bases lay between the germline ends. This CDR3 is 16 amino acids long. Germline values: CDR1 PRHDT, CDR2 FYEKMQ (reference sequence). CDR3 nucleotide sequence: TGTGCCAGCAGCTTAGGCCGCGGGGGGCCCAATCAGCCCCAGCATTTT. Translated: CASSLGRGGPNQPQHF.

V gene TRBV21-1 combines with J gene TRBJ2-3; TRBD1 was called by the table and not checked on the DNA. TRBV21-1 represents a pseudogene. The CDR3 totals 17 residues. This CDR3 is CASKGPWQGSGTDTQYF. CDR3 coding DNA: TGTGCCAGCAAAGGCCCCTGGCAGGGGTCCGGCACAGATACGCAGTATTTT.

V and J are TRBV28 and TRBJ2-3; the D gene is possibly TRBD1 (5 bases). V gave up 7 bases and J gave up 2 bases, with 13 bases separating them. The CDR3 runs 14 residues. Per germline, CDR1 MDHEN and CDR2 SYDVKM. Here the CDR3 reads CASTGHNPTDTQYF. CDR3 sequence (DNA): TGTGCCAGCACTGGACACAACCCCACAGATACGCAGTATTTT.

This clone was observed a handful of times. The CDR3 DNA reads TGTGCCAGCAGCTTAGTTGCCAGTCCCGTTCCCTCTGGAAACACCATATATTTT. Amino acids: CASSLVASPVPSGNTIYF. The chain combines TRBV7-9 with TRBJ1-3; D is undetermined. This CDR3 spans 18 amino acids. CDR1 is SEHNR, CDR2 FQNEAQ, per germline (reference sequence). Trimming stripped 1 base from V and 0 bases from J, with 16 bases between.

This clone is categorized as medium-sized. The rearrangement links TRBV7-9 to TRBJ1-4; D is uncertain. The CDR3 consists of 13 residues. Trimming stripped 5 bases from V and 4 bases from J, with 8 bases between. Per germline, CDR1 SEHNR and CDR2 FQNEAQ (reference sequence). Here the CDR3 reads CASSNRNNEKLFF. Written as DNA, the CDR3 is TGTGCCAGCAGCAACAGAAATAATGAAAAACTGTTTTTT.

This clone was counted only a few times. V and J are TRBV28 and TRBJ2-3, with 7 bases fitting TRBD1. The ends lost 5 bases at V and 0 bases at J; junction bases unmatched: 8. Per the germline V gene, CDR1 is MDHEN and CDR2 is SYDVKM. The CDR3 spans 16 residues. CDR3 bases: TGTGCCAGCAGTCCGAACAGGGGCCCCAGCACAGATACGCAGTATTTT. Protein product: CASSPNRGPSTDTQYF. Using reference TRBV28 and TRBJ2-3 for the parts outside the CDR3, the full variable domain is DVKVTQSSRYLVKRTGEKVFLECVQDMDHENMFWYRQDPGLGLRLIYFSYDVKMKEKGDIPEGYSVSREKKERFSLILESASTNQTSMYLCASSPNRGPSTDTQYFGPGTRLTVL.

A note on this clone: Given a far larger clone just one base away, this is likely a sequencing read error. This chain uses TRBV4-3 with TRBJ1-3; D gene unclear. Judging by the DNA end, TRBJ2-2 fits better; the J call may be wrong. Germline CDR1 is LGHNA and CDR2 is YSLEER. CDR3 length: 14 amino acids. CDR3 loop: CASSQSANTGELFF. For the CDR3, the DNA is TGCGCCAGCAGCCAAAGCGCGAACACCGGGGAGCTGTTTTTT.

J is TRBJ2-7 and V is TRBV4-2, with 7 bases identical to TRBD2. The germline V gene has CDR1 LGHNA and CDR2 YNFKEQ. The trim removed 0 bases at V and 0 bases at J, leaving 5 bases unmatched. CDR3 length equals 16 residues. DNA for the CDR3: TGTGCCAGCAGCCAAGATTGGTCTAGCGGCTCCTACGAGCAGTACTTC. Translating gives CASSQDWSSGSYEQYF.

Comment on this clone: The junction shows a germline mismatch at one end, possibly a read error. The V and J genes are TRBV7-9 and TRBJ2-7; the D gene is possibly TRBD2 (6 bases). The CDR3 has 13 residues. CDR1 and CDR2 (germline): SEHNR, FQNEAQ (reference sequence). CDR3 sequence: CASSVSPGPLGGF. CDR3 coding DNA: TGTGCCAGCAGCGTTAGTCCGGGACCGCTGGGAGGCTTC.

The V and J genes are TRBV9 and TRBJ1-2; D unclear. V was clipped by 0 bases and J by 4 bases, with 13 bases between them. The CDR3 has 15 residues. Germline V CDR1 and CDR2: SGDLS, YYNGEE. CDR3 DNA sequence: TGTGCCAGCAGCGTAGGAGGGCGTCTAAGCTATGGCTACACCTTC. Amino acids: CASSVGGRLSYGYTF.